The rows below give T cell receptor beta chains drawn from one sample of a study of T cell repertoires in cytomegalovirus infection. TCRdb recomputed calls from the reads with MiXCR, one row per CDR3 protein. The sample holds around 740,000 distinct CDR3 sequences, roughly a third seen once. The sequencing input was PBMCs. The origin of the receptors is a human donor in good health (CMV status not recorded). Some clones in this sample may be carry-over from other donors' samples. Each CDR3 is given with its conserved first and last residue. D genes are given only for firm matches. Part of the rows lack a size; the others show once, few, many or a class for expanded clones.

d_call j_call clone_size v_call cdr3_nt cdr3_aa
- TRBJ2-3 few TRBV6-2/TRBV6-3 TGTGCCAGCAGTTCTCCCCATATGGCAGATACGCAGTATTTT CASSSPHMADTQYF
- TRBJ2-7 few TRBV4-2 TGTGCCAGCAGCCACCCGGGGACCACCTACGAGCAGTACTTC CASSHPGTTYEQYF
- TRBJ1-2 once TRBV30 TGTGCCTGGAGTGTACGGGCATGGGGCTACACCTTC CAWSVRAWGYTF
TRBD1 TRBJ2-5 - TRBV29-1 TGCAGCGTTGAAATTCCGGGACAGGGGGGTCTAGAGACCCAGTACTTC CSVEIPGQGGLETQYF
- TRBJ2-3 - TRBV7-6 TGTGCCAGCAGCTTAGTAGGTGTAGATACGCAGTATTTT CASSLVGVDTQYF
- TRBJ1-1 - TRBV19 TGTGCCAGTAGTTGGGTGGGTCTCCCCACTGAAGCTTTCTTT CASSWVGLPTEAFF
- TRBJ2-2 many TRBV19 TGTGCCAGCAGCTCGGGGGCGAACACCGGGGAGCTGTTTTTT CASSSGANTGELFF
TRBD2 TRBJ2-1 - TRBV7-6 TGTGCCAGCAGCCAACCTAGCGGGGGCAAAAATGAGCAGTTCTTC CASSQPSGGKNEQFF
- TRBJ2-5 few TRBV18 TGTGCCAGCTCACCATCCTGGCAAGAGACCCAGTACTTC CASSPSWQETQYF
- TRBJ2-5 - TRBV6-6 TGTGCCAGCAGTTACTCCTCCGGGTTTGGGGAGACCCAGTACTTC CASSYSSGFGETQYF
- TRBJ2-2 - TRBV9 TGTGCCAGCAGCGTAGGAAGTGGCAACACCGGGGAGCTGTTTTTT CASSVGSGNTGELFF
TRBD1 TRBJ2-7 - TRBV19 TGTGCCAGTAGCTTTCGGACAGGGGGCTACGAGCAGTACTTC CASSFRTGGYEQYF
TRBD1 TRBJ1-2 - TRBV7-3 TGTGCCAGCAGCTTAGGCGAGACAGGGGACGACTACACCTTC CASSLGETGDDYTF
- TRBJ2-5 - TRBV6-1 TGTGCCAGACTAAACAACAGTCTAGAAGAACAAGAGACCCAGTACTTC CARLNNSLEEQETQYF
- TRBJ2-7 - TRBV5-6 TGTGCCAGCAGTCGGGGTGGCGGGGGCCACGAGCAGTACTTC CASSRGGGGHEQYF
- TRBJ1-4 - TRBV15 TGTGCCACCAGTCCTTCTAGGGGAGAAAAACTGTTTTTT CATSPSRGEKLFF
- TRBJ1-5 - TRBV2 TGTGCCAGCAGTGAACAGGGTTGGATAGGGAATCAGCCCCAGCATTTT CASSEQGWIGNQPQHF
- TRBJ2-3 - TRBV7-3 TGTGCCAGCAGCTTCGGAGACACTAGCACAGATACGCAGTATTTT CASSFGDTSTDTQYF
- TRBJ1-5 few TRBV12-3/TRBV12-4 TGTGCCAGCAGCCCAGAGGGGACGGATTACAATCAGCCCCAGCATTTT CASSPEGTDYNQPQHF
- TRBJ1-4 - TRBV28 TGTGCCAGCAGTCCTCCTAGGAGAGAAAAACTGTTTTTT CASSPPRREKLFF
TRBD1 TRBJ2-1 few TRBV24-1 TGTGCCACCAGTGATCCCCGGACAGGGTCGTCCTACAATGAGCAGTTCTTC CATSDPRTGSSYNEQFF
TRBD1 TRBJ2-1 few TRBV2 TGTGCCAGCAGCGAGGACAGGGCTCTGAATGAGCAGTTCTTC CASSEDRALNEQFF
- TRBJ1-1 - TRBV20-1 TGCAGTGCTAGAGAGACGAACACTGAAGCTTTCTTT CSARETNTEAFF
TRBD1 TRBJ2-2 many TRBV7-6 TGTGCCAGCAGTCGAGGACAGGGGGTAACCGGGGAGCTGTTTTTT CASSRGQGVTGELFF
TRBD2 TRBJ2-1 - TRBV28 TGTGCCAGTTCGGAGCGGGGGGGGAATGAGCAGTTCTTC CASSERGGNEQFF
- TRBJ1-5 few TRBV6-1 TGTGCCAGCAGTGAATTCGGTCAGCCCCAGCATTTT CASSEFGQPQHF
TRBD1 TRBJ2-1 few TRBV7-8 TGTGCCAGCAGCTTCCCGGGACAGGGGGCAAATGAGCAGTTCTTC CASSFPGQGANEQFF
- TRBJ2-5 - TRBV5-4 TGTGCCAGCAGCTCAGGGGGGCAGGGCGGGGAGACCCAGTACTTC CASSSGGQGGETQYF
TRBD2 TRBJ2-1 - TRBV20-1 TGCAGTGCTAGGGAGACTAGCGGGGACTACAATGAGCAGTTCTTC CSARETSGDYNEQFF